This T cell receptor (beta chain) appears in the sequencing data of a study of blood T cell repertoires in COVID-19. Germline V gene lookup returns CDR1 LGHDT and CDR2 YNNKEL (reference sequence). The CDR3 contains 15 residues. Trimming at V came to 4 bases and at J to 3 bases, leaving 7 bases not matched to a gene. Generated by immunoSEQ multiplex PCR, the TCRdb table keeps only in-frame clones and is missing some. The sample has 200,000 to 250,000 clones; 75% to 85% are singletons. The chain recombines TRBV3-1 (or the pseudogene TRBV3-2) with TRBJ2-7; 9 positions agree with TRBD1. The receptor was derived from a man aged 40-49 years who had recovered from COVID-19. Sequencing was performed on PBMCs or T cells enriched from blood (not recorded which). CDR3 protein: CASSPRPGQGYEQYF. CDR3 sequence (DNA): TGTGCCAGCAGCCCGAGACCGGGACAGGGCTACGAGCAGTACTTC.